This T cell receptor (beta chain) appears in the sequencing data of a study of shared clonotypes between healthy human individuals. Turning to the study itself: Each donor's CD8 memory used one plate, CD8 naive two, each CD4 subset three.

The V end lost 3 bases, the J end lost 0 bases, and 9 bases lay between the germline ends. The CDR3 has 16 amino acids. The V gene's germline CDR1 is KGHSH and CDR2 LQKENI. Repertoires were generated with immunoSEQ multiplex PCR, while TCRdb's copy carries only in-frame clones and drops some. The repertoire holds fewer than 1.6 million clones, with approximately 98.5% as singletons. This TCR was sampled from a man aged 25-45 years in good health. What was sequenced was naive CD4+ T cells sorted from blood. Regarding subset: CD45RA+ positively selected. V is TRBV18 and J is TRBJ2-6, with D hard to call. In DNA, the CDR3 is TGTGCCAGCTCACCGGGCAGGAACTCTGGGGCCAACGTCCTGACTTTC. This translates into CASSPGRNSGANVLTF.